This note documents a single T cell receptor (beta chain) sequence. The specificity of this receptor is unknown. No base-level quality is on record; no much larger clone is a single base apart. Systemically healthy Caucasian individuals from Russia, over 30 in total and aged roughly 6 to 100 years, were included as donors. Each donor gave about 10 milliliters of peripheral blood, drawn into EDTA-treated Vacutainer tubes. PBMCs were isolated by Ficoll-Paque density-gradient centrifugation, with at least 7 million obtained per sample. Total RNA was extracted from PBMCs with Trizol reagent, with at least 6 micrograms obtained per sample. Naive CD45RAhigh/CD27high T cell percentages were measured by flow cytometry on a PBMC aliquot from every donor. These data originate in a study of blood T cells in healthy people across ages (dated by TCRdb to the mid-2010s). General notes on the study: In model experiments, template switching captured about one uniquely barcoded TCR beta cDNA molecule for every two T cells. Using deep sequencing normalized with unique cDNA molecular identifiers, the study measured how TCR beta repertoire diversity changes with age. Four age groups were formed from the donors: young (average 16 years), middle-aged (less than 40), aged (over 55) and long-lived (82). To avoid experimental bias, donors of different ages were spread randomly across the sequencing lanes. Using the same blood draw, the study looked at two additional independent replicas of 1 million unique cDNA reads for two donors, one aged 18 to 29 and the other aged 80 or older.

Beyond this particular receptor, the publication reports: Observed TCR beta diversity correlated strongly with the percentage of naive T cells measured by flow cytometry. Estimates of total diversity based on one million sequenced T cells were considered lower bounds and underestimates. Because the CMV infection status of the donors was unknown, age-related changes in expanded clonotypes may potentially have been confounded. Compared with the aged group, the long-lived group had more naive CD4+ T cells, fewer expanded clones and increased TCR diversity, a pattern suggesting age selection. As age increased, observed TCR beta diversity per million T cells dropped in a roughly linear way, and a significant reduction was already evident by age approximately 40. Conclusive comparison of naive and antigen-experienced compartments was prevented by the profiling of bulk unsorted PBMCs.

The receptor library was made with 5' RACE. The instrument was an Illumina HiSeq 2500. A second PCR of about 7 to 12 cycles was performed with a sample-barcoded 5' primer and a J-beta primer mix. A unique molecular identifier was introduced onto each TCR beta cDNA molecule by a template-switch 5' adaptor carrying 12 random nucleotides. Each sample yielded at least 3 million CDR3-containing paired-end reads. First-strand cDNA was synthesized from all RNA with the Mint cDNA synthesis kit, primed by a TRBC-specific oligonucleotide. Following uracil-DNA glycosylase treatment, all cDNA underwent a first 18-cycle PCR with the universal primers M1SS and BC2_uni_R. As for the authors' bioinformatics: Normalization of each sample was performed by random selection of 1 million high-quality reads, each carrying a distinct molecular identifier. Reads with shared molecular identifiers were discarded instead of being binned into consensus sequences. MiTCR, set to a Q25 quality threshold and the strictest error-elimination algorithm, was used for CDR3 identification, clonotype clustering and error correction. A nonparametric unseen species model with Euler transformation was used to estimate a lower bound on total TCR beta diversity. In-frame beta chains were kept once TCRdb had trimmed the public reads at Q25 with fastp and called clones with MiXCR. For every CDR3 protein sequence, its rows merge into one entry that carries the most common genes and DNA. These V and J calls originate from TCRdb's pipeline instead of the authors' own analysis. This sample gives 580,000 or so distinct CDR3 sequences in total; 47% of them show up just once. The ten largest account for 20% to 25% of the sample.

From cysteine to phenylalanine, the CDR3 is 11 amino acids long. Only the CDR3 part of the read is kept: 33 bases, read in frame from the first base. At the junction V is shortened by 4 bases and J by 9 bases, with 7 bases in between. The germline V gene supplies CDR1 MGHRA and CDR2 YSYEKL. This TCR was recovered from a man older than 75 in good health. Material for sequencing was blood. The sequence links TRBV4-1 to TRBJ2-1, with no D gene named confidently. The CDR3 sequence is CASSRNIEQFF. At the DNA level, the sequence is TGCGCCAGCAGCCGCAACATTGAGCAGTTCTTC.